This T cell receptor beta chain was profiled in a study of beta chain features in type 1 diabetes. Study as a whole: Patients and healthy donors were similar in age, gender and cell yields.

The CDR3 covers 13 residues. Trimming took 1 base from V and 11 from J, leaving 12 bases between them. Germline loops: CDR1 SGHTA, CDR2 FQGNSA. All of the isolated RNA was reverse transcribed, so expressed TCRB transcripts were sequenced. Produced via immunoSEQ multiplex PCR; TCRdb's table is partial and in-frame only. This table holds a few hundred thousand clones, 10% to 15% found once. The receptor was derived from a man between 18 and 29 years old in good health. The specimen sequenced was naive CD4+ T cells from blood. The chain is built from TRBV7-2 and TRBJ1-5, with D possibly matching TRBD1 (5 bases). CDR3 region: CASSLERSRAQHF. Written as DNA, the CDR3 is TGTGCCAGCAGCTTAGAACGGTCCAGGGCCCAGCATTTT.